This T cell receptor beta chain was captured in a study of human T cells and chemical hapten exposure. Across the whole study: From small differences in pooled library volume came most of the variation in per-sample TCR yields.

This CDR3 comprises 13 residues. V was clipped by 7 bases and J by 7 bases; unmatched bases: 9. The germline gives CDR1 MNHEY, CDR2 SVGAGI. This clonotype was observed a few times. MiXCR, run by TCRdb on the RACE reads, gives a single entry per CDR3 protein. The sample consists of approximately 110,000 distinct CDR3 sequences, less than 40% of them appearing once. Time point defined: patch test 3, about 24 weeks after DPC sensitization. The treatment denotes: therapeutic diphenylcyclopropenone sensitization with weekly scalp DPC. This TCR was recovered from a man aged 35 to 55 with alopecia areata. Some clones in this sample may be carry-over from other donors' samples. This rearrangement joins TRBV6-5 to TRBJ1-2; TRBD1 aligns across 7 bases. This sample comprised whole blood, obtained in connection with sensitization to the hapten diphenylcyclopropenone (DPC). The CDR3 DNA follows: TGTGCCAGCACCCAGAGGGGGCAAATTGGCTACACCTTC. Residues: CASTQRGQIGYTF.